This T cell receptor beta chain was sequenced in a study of cytomegalovirus exposure and HLA in healthy donors listed by TCRdb under 2017. Regarding the complete study: A later analysis indicated that the 95 to 150 validation repertoires were generated on the platform also employed for the 700 or so repertoires of the first cohort. Besides the first cohort of more than 650 subjects, a separate validation cohort made up of around 120 different subjects was used. High-throughput TCR immunosequencing, statistical association of individual TCRs with disease status, and machine learning were combined to predict cytomegalovirus infection status. The aim of the study was to test whether cataloging public T cell receptors could identify signatures of past pathogen exposure.

Receptor amplification or capture employed the immunoSEQ multiplex PCR assay. Per the original workflow: A statistical classification framework was developed to diagnose cytomegalovirus status using the catalog of TCR beta chain sequences. As stored in TCRdb, this immuneACCESS dataset retains in-frame rearrangements with V and J assigned. A fraction of the clones does not appear; measured against another copy, unresolved V genes explain less than half of the discrepancy, and the remainder lacks a known reason. That table furnishes V, J and clone size, whereas the DNA furnished D and trimming. This sample is represented by roughly 86,000 clones; 90% to 97% of them were singletons. Over 1.5% of the sample goes to the ten largest clones. Separate from the approximately 730-subject first cohort, the validation cohort of roughly 120 subjects was the group to which the donors belonged. This clone appeared a single time. Its target antigen remains unknown. The sample holds no much larger clone one base away, and base qualities are not on file.

General study outcomes and caveats: In both the original and validation cohorts, the classifier was reported to diagnose cytomegalovirus status with high specificity and sensitivity. While some public TCRs were present in many individuals, most TCR sequences turned up only very rarely across donors. It was suggested by the authors that the approach could potentially be generalized to other disease states and immunological phenotypes. In the study, 150 to 200 TCR beta chains were listed as associated with cytomegalovirus. All 120 or so repertoires were used to score co-occurrence in the validation cohort in a later analysis, because that analysis had no HLA typing for the cohort. Of the cluster scores, roughly 95% were above 0 in a later analysis, which found that TCRs clustered in the first cohort also tended to co-occur in the 95 to 150 validation repertoires. A few of the identified cytomegalovirus-associated TCR beta chains were confirmed in vitro to be specific for cytomegalovirus antigens.

V drops 0 bases and J drops 3 bases, leaving 12 bases in between. CDR3 length: 16 amino acids, cysteine to phenylalanine. Of the read, only the CDR3 DNA is kept; its 48 bases are in frame from base 1. CDR1 and CDR2 are read off the germline V gene (reference sequence) as LNHNV and YYDKDF. The sequence came from a man aged 18 to 30 in good health and CMV-seropositive. The sequence is built from TRBV15 and TRBJ1-5; a tentative D call is TRBD1 (5 bases match). The sequencing input was PBMCs. Read as DNA, the sequence is TGTGCCACCAGCAGAGATAGTTGGGGCCTCAATCAGCCCCAGCATTTT. The resulting protein is CATSRDSWGLNQPQHF.